The clone carrying this T cell receptor beta chain was seen just once. Its antigen is not identified. The RNA input was about 0.5 to 1 ug, and it was reverse transcribed with random hexamers. TCRdb itself ran the immunoSEQ multiplex PCR reads through MiXCR, one entry per CDR3 protein. Of under 200,000 distinct CDR3 sequences detected, roughly nine tenths appear once; the ten largest clones hold roughly 0.087%. This specimen belongs to a study of CD8 T cells in Susac syndrome. Study context: Patients with Susac syndrome were, at the time of blood collection, therapy-naive, maintained on corticosteroids, or maintained on intravenous immunoglobulin alone. Findings of the study overall: The CD4+ T cell repertoires in Susac syndrome were not clonally expanded.

Blood CD8+ and CD4+ T cells underwent high-throughput TCR beta sequencing. Purification of the CD8+ and CD4+ T cells relied on negative isolation, and TEMRA cells underwent FACS enrichment. The TCR was taken from a human donor with Susac syndrome. The specimen was CD4+ T cells from PBMCs.

The CDR3 sequence: CAITGQGDTGELFF. For the CDR3, the DNA is TGTGCCATCACGGGACAGGGCGACACCGGGGAGCTGTTTTTT. The gene calls are TRBV10-3 and TRBJ2-2; 9 bases agree with TRBD1. The germline CDR1 and CDR2 sequences are ENHRY and SYGVKD. The J segment lost 3 bases and the V segment lost 7 bases, leaving 3 bases of the junction unmatched. This CDR3 region has 14 residues.